The clone carrying this T cell receptor beta chain appeared a single time. The data were taken from a study of cytomegalovirus exposure and HLA in healthy donors. Primers: 60 Vbeta forward and 13 Jbeta reverse. Sequencing used immunoSEQ multiplex PCR; TCRdb keeps in-frame clones, though not all of them. The repertoire has more than 100,000 clones, 60% to 85% of them found once; the top ten carry less than 3.5%. CDR3 length: 14 amino acids. Deletions cut 5 bases from V and 2 bases from J, with 10 bases between. CDR1 LNHDA and CDR2 SQIVND come from the germline V gene (reference sequence). The chain is built from TRBV19 and TRBJ1-5; D is unresolved. The sequence derives from a woman between 40 and 55 years old in good health and CMV-seropositive. Sequenced input: PBMCs. The CDR3: CASSETGGNQPQHF. CDR3 nucleotides: TGTGCCAGTAGTGAGACCGGGGGCAATCAGCCCCAGCATTTT.